This T cell receptor beta chain was captured in a study of T-cell reconstitution after alpha-beta-depleted transplantation in children. Study observations and caveats: Newly produced T cells mostly accounted for T-cell counts and diversity one year post-transplant. Some patients' high day-60 TCRbeta diversity was traced to surviving recipient T cells and thymic progenitors. Expanded graft clones, several hundred of them, were reportedly the source of alpha-beta T cells about two months after transplant.

Preparation of the TCRbeta library was carried out with unique molecular identifiers. TCRdb recomputed calls from the PCR reads with MiXCR, one row per CDR3 protein. This table holds hundreds of thousands of distinct CDR3 sequences, roughly 13% found once. In regard to this clonotype: Its antigen remains unidentified.

This CDR3 contains 16 residues. Trimming at V came to 3 bases and at J to 8 bases, leaving 10 bases not matched to a gene. CDR1 and CDR2 from the germline V gene are LNHDA and SQIVND (reference sequence). The receptor was derived from a male patient younger than 18 who had a stem cell transplant for acute myeloid leukemia, so the T cells may come from the graft donor. The gene calls are TRBV19 and TRBJ2-1; the match to TRBD2 covers 10 bases. Sequences were derived from PBMCs, mostly from graft donor cells, sampled 360 days after TCRalphabeta/CD19-depleted stem cell transplant. For the CDR3, the DNA is TGTGCCAGTAGTATGTTGCGGCTAGCGGGAGCCTATGAGCAGTTCTTC. This encodes CASSMLRLAGAYEQFF. The full variable domain, rest sourced from reference TRBV19 and TRBJ2-1, is DGGITQSPKYLFRKEGQNVTLSCEQNLNHDAMYWYRQDPGQGLRLIYYSQIVNDFQKGDIAEGYSVSREKKESFPLTVTSAQKNPTAFYLCASSMLRLAGAYEQFFGPGTRLTVL.